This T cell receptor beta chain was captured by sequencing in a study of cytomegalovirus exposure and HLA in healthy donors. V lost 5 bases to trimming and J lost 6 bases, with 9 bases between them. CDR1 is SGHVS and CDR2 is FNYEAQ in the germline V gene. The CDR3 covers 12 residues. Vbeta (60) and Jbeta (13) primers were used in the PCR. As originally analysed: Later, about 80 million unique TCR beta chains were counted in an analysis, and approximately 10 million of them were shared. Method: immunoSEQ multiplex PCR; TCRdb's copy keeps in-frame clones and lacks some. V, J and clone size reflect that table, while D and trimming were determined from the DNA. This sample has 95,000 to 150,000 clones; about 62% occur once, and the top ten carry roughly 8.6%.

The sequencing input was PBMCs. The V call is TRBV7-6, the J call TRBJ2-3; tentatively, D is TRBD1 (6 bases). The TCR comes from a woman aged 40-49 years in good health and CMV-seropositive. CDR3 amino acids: CASSRGWDTQYF. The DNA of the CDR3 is TGTGCCAGCAGCAGGGGGTGGGATACGCAGTATTTT. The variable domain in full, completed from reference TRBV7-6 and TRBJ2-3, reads GAGVSQSPRYKVTKRGQDVALRCDPISGHVSLYWYRQALGQGPEFLTYFNYEAQQDKSGLPNDRFSAERPEGSISTLTIQRTEQRDSAMYRCASSRGWDTQYFGPGTRLTVL.